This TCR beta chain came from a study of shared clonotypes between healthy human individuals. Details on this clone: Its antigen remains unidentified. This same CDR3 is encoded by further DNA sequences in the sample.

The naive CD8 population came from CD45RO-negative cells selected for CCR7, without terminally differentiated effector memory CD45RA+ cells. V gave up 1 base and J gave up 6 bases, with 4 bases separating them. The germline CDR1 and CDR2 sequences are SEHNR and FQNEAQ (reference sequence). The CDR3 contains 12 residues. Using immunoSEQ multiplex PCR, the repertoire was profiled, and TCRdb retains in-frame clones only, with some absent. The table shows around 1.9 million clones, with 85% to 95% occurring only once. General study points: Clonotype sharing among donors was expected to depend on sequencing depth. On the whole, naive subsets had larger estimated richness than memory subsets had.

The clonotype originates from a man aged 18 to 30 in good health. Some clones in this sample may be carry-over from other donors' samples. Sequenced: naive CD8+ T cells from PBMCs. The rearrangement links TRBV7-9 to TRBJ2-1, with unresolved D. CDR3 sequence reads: CASSLGINEQFF. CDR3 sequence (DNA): TGTGCCAGCAGCTTAGGGATCAATGAGCAGTTCTTC. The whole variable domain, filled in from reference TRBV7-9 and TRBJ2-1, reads DTGVSQNPRHKITKRGQNVTFRCDPISEHNRLYWYRQTLGQGPEFLTYFQNEAQLEKSRLLSDRFSAERPKGSFSTLEIQRTEQGDSAMYLCASSLGINEQFFGPGTRLTVL.